These T cell receptor beta chains were read from a single sample in a study of blood T cell repertoires in COVID-19. Clones were sequenced by immunoSEQ multiplex PCR, and TCRdb holds only the in-frame ones, with some missing. The sample lists about 170,000 clones; around nine tenths were seen once. The sequenced material came from peripheral blood. Every receptor here comes from a man in his fifties or sixties who had recovered from COVID-19. Each CDR3 is given with its conserved first and last residue. The D gene is left open where the match is weak. A clone size is listed for some rows: how often the clone was seen (once, few, many), or a class if it is expanded.

j_call: TRBJ1-4; clone_size: NA; v_call: TRBV7-9; d_call: NA; cdr3_aa: CASSFSGDGEKLFF; cdr3_nt: TGTGCCAGCAGCTTTTCGGGGGATGGAGAAAAACTGTTTTTT
j_call: TRBJ1-4; clone_size: NA; v_call: TRBV6-5; d_call: TRBD1; cdr3_aa: CASGGTGVGEKLFF; cdr3_nt: TGTGCCAGCGGCGGGACAGGAGTCGGTGAAAAACTGTTTTTT
j_call: TRBJ2-7; clone_size: NA; v_call: TRBV15; d_call: NA; cdr3_aa: CATSMVGRSAYEQYF; cdr3_nt: TGTGCCACCAGCATGGTGGGCAGGTCGGCCTACGAGCAGTACTTC
j_call: TRBJ2-2; clone_size: NA; v_call: TRBV30; d_call: NA; cdr3_aa: CAWSVGGTGELFF; cdr3_nt: TGTGCCTGGAGTGTAGGGGGTACCGGGGAGCTGTTTTTT
j_call: TRBJ2-7; clone_size: NA; v_call: TRBV29-1; d_call: NA; cdr3_aa: CSVEIPQKAYEQYF; cdr3_nt: TGCAGCGTTGAAATCCCACAGAAAGCCTACGAGCAGTACTTC
j_call: TRBJ2-1; clone_size: NA; v_call: TRBV11-2; d_call: NA; cdr3_aa: CASSYLQGGRGYEQFF; cdr3_nt: TGTGCCAGCAGCTACCTCCAGGGGGGTAGGGGGTATGAGCAGTTCTTC
j_call: TRBJ2-3; clone_size: once; v_call: TRBV19; d_call: TRBD2; cdr3_aa: CATGGAGTDTQYF; cdr3_nt: TGTGCCACCGGGGGGGCGGGGACAGATACGCAGTATTTT
j_call: TRBJ2-1; clone_size: once; v_call: TRBV15; d_call: NA; cdr3_aa: CATSRQKGVSNEQFF; cdr3_nt: TGTGCCACCAGCAGACAGAAAGGGGTTAGCAATGAGCAGTTCTTC
j_call: TRBJ1-6; clone_size: NA; v_call: TRBV5-4; d_call: TRBD1; cdr3_aa: CASTSNRGLNNSPLHF; cdr3_nt: TGTGCCAGCACCTCCAACAGGGGCCTTAATAATTCACCCCTCCACTTT
j_call: TRBJ2-5; clone_size: NA; v_call: TRBV18; d_call: TRBD1; cdr3_aa: CASSPVVGGRSQETQYF; cdr3_nt: TGTGCCAGCTCACCGGTGGTAGGGGGCCGGAGTCAAGAGACCCAGTACTTC